These 20 T cell receptor beta chains share one sample of origin, sequenced in a study of blood T cell repertoires in COVID-19. Profiled with immunoSEQ multiplex PCR; TCRdb holds only in-frame clones, not every one. The table lists approximately 50,000 clones, around 93% of them singletons. Specimen: peripheral blood. These receptors came from a man aged 50-60 years with active COVID-19.

This clone has more than one count but fewer than ten. This rearrangement joins TRBV6-5 to TRBJ2-7, with 8 bases matching TRBD2. The junction had 7 bases not matched to a gene; V was cut back by 4 bases and J by 2 bases. The CDR3 covers 15 residues. From germline, CDR1 is MNHEY and CDR2 SVGAGI. The CDR3 sequence is CASSFSAGGPYEQYF. In DNA form, the CDR3 reads TGTGCCAGCAGTTTTAGTGCGGGGGGACCCTACGAGCAGTACTTC.

J is TRBJ2-1 and V is TRBV28, with 13 bases identical to TRBD2. From germline, CDR1 is MDHEN and CDR2 SYDVKM. With 4 bases clipped from V and 10 bases from J, the junction kept 7 bases outside the gene matches. This CDR3 region has 15 residues. The chain's CDR3 is CASSSLAGGLQEQFF. The CDR3 DNA reads TGTGCCAGCAGTTCACTAGCGGGAGGGCTCCAAGAGCAGTTCTTC.

CDR3 amino acids: CASSPEKTGPGSQETQYF. The CDR3 nucleotides read TGTGCCAGCTCACCAGAAAAAACAGGGCCGGGGTCCCAAGAGACCCAGTACTTC. The rearrangement uses TRBV18 and TRBJ2-5, with a possible D match to TRBD1 (6 bases). In germline, CDR1 is KGHSH, CDR2 LQKENI. V lost 2 bases, J lost 1 base, and 20 bases lay in between. The CDR3 is 18 amino acids.

V gene TRBV4-1 combines with J gene TRBJ2-2, with TRBD1 identical over 10 bases. V lost 4 bases and J lost 4; bases outside the gene matches: 12. Germline CDR1 MGHRA, CDR2 YSYEKL. The CDR3 sequence is 18 residues long. The CDR3 sequence: CASSLGQGSRRGTGELFF. The DNA for the CDR3 is TGCGCCAGCAGCCTGGGACAGGGGAGCCGCCGGGGCACCGGGGAGCTGTTTTTT.

Here the CDR3 DNA reads TGCGCCAGCAGCCAAGATGCTCTAGCGGAAGACTACGAGCAGTACTTC. It translates to CASSQDALAEDYEQYF. J is TRBJ2-7 and V is TRBV4-3; 7 bases match TRBD2. J lost 3 bases, V lost 0 bases, and 8 bases had no gene match. CDR1 is LGHNA and CDR2 is YSLEER in the germline V gene. The length of the CDR3 is 16 residues.

The chain links TRBV19 to TRBJ2-3, with 9 nucleotides matching TRBD2. Germline CDR1 is LNHDA and CDR2 is SQIVND (reference sequence). The CDR3 is made up of 16 amino acids. Trimming took 9 bases from V and 1 from J; bases not matched to a gene: 11. The CDR3 nucleotides read TGTGCCAGGACCACCTTAGCGGGAGTTCGCACAGATACGCAGTATTTT. It yields the protein CARTTLAGVRTDTQYF. The whole variable domain, remainder taken from reference TRBV19 and TRBJ2-3, is DGGITQSPKYLFRKEGQNVTLSCEQNLNHDAMYWYRQDPGQGLRLIYYSQIVNDFQKGDIAEGYSVSREKKESFPLTVTSAQKNPTAFYLCARTTLAGVRTDTQYFGPGTRLTVL.

The chain couples TRBV4-3 to TRBJ1-2; D is perhaps TRBD1 (5 bases). The CDR3 totals 14 residues. V lost 0 bases and J 8 bases, leaving 13 bases between the germline ends. Germline V gene lookup returns CDR1 LGHNA and CDR2 YSLEER. The CDR3 here is CASSQEGSPGGYTF. CDR3 coding DNA: TGCGCCAGCAGCCAAGAAGGTAGCCCAGGGGGCTACACCTTC.

This rearrangement joins TRBV12-3 or TRBV12-4 to TRBJ2-2; possibly TRBD2 for D (6 bases). V was pared by 2 bases and J by 6 bases, with 7 bases between. The CDR3 extends over 13 amino acids. DNA for the CDR3: TGTGCCAGCAGTTTATCGGGAGCCGGGGAGCTGTTTTTT. Protein sequence: CASSLSGAGELFF.

The chain uses TRBV19 and TRBJ2-7; 8 bases line up with TRBD2. The junction had 11 bases not matched to a gene; V was cut back by 3 bases and J by 4 bases. The CDR3 is made up of 16 amino acids. Germline CDR1 reads LNHDA; CDR2 reads SQIVND (reference sequence). CDR3 nucleotide sequence: TGTGCCAGTAGTATCCAGGTCAAGCGGGGGATTTACGAGCAGTACTTC. Amino acids: CASSIQVKRGIYEQYF.

The chain is built from TRBV24-1 and TRBJ2-5; 10 bases align to TRBD1. This CDR3 is 16 amino acids long. The germline CDR1 and CDR2 sequences are KGHDR and SFDVKD. The trim removed 2 bases at V and 5 bases at J, leaving 7 bases unmatched. CDR3 sequence reads: CATSDSLSTGGETQYF. The CDR3 bases are TGTGCCACCAGTGATTCCCTTTCGACAGGGGGCGAGACCCAGTACTTC.

This clone has more than one count but fewer than ten. J is TRBJ1-5 and V is TRBV28, with D perhaps TRBD1 (5 bases). V lost 10 bases and J 4 bases, leaving 17 bases between the germline ends. The CDR3 extends over 14 amino acids. In germline, CDR1 is MDHEN, CDR2 SYDVKM. The CDR3 DNA reads TGTGCCACCGGGAGGGGTCGGAGAAATCAGCCCCAGCATTTT. Translation gives CATGRGRRNQPQHF.

J is TRBJ2-2 and V is TRBV4-2, with D maybe TRBD2 (7 bases). This CDR3 spans 17 amino acids. Germline V gene lookup returns CDR1 LGHNA and CDR2 YNFKEQ. Trimming shortened V by 1 base and J by 4 bases, and 16 bases separated the two germline ends. The CDR3 DNA sequence: TGTGCCAGCAGCCAAGGTTTGGGGGGGCTGGGCACCGGGGAGCTGTTTTTT. Protein sequence: CASSQGLGGLGTGELFF.

This clone was seen once. V is TRBV27 and J is TRBJ2-2; D might be TRBD1 (6 bases). Germline V gene data show CDR1 as MNHEY and CDR2 as SMNVEV (reference sequence). The CDR3 contains 14 residues. V shed 6 bases and J shed 7 bases, with 15 bases lying between them. CDR3 sequence: CASRTTGYLGELFF. The CDR3 DNA is TGTGCCAGCAGGACGACAGGATATCTCGGGGAGCTGTTTTTT.

The J gene is TRBJ1-4, the V gene TRBV4-1; TRBD1 matches at 10 bases. This CDR3 has 18 amino acids. The germline V gene encodes CDR1 MGHRA and CDR2 YSYEKL. Unmatched junction bases numbered 9, after V lost 0 bases and J lost 5 bases. CDR3 sequence: CASSQEGGTGVYNEKLFF. The CDR3 bases are TGCGCCAGCAGCCAAGAGGGCGGGACAGGGGTATACAATGAAAAACTGTTTTTT.

This clone was found a few times. The chain employs TRBV6-4 and TRBJ2-3; 7 nucleotides agree with TRBD1. Germline CDR1 MRHNA, CDR2 SNTAGT. CDR3 length: 16 amino acids. J lost 4 bases, V lost 5 bases, and 12 bases had no gene match. For the CDR3, the DNA is TGTGCCAGCAGTCTAGCTTCGGGACAGAGCGCAGATACGCAGTATTTT. This translates into CASSLASGQSADTQYF.

V and J are TRBV5-6 and TRBJ2-7; the match to TRBD1 covers 7 bases. CDR1 is SGHDT and CDR2 is YYEEEE in the germline V gene. This CDR3 spans 14 amino acids. The J segment lost 3 bases and the V segment lost 4 bases, leaving 7 bases of the junction unmatched. CDR3 protein: CASSEGQRRYEQYF. The CDR3 nucleotides read TGTGCCAGCAGCGAGGGACAGAGGCGCTACGAGCAGTACTTC.

The CDR3 DNA reads as TGTGCCAGCAGCGCTAGCGGGGGGCGCTTCTACGAGCAGTACTTC. It codes for CASSASGGRFYEQYF. This chain joins TRBV9 and TRBJ2-7, with 11 bases that match TRBD2. The J segment lost 3 bases and the V segment lost 3 bases, leaving 5 bases of the junction unmatched. The CDR3 length is 15 residues. Looked up from germline, CDR1 is SGDLS and CDR2 is YYNGEE.

The J gene is TRBJ2-5, the V gene TRBV10-1, with 7 positions matching TRBD2. Germline CDR1 is WNHNN and CDR2 is SYGVQD (reference sequence). CDR3 length: 15 residues. The V segment lost 3 bases and the J segment 5 bases; nucleotides outside the gene matches: 9. CDR3 in amino acids: CASSETLASGETQYF. The CDR3 DNA reads TGCGCCAGCAGTGAAACACTAGCGTCAGGGGAGACCCAGTACTTC.

The CDR3 protein is CASSLVGRHRDTGELFF. The CDR3 nucleotides are TGTGCCAGCAGCTTGGTCGGGAGGCATCGGGACACCGGGGAGCTGTTTTTT. The chain is built from TRBV13 and TRBJ2-2, with 7 positions matching TRBD2. The CDR3 runs to 17 residues. The V and J ends lost 3 bases and 3 bases, in that order; junction bases with no gene match: 10. From germline, CDR1 is PRHDT and CDR2 FYEKMQ (reference sequence).

The V and J genes are TRBV11-3 and TRBJ1-1, with TRBD1 matching 7 bases. Germline V gene data show CDR1 as SGHNT and CDR2 as YENEEA. After removal of 4 bases from V and 5 bases from J, the junction contained 10 bases not matched to a gene. The CDR3 is 15 residues long. The DNA of the CDR3 is TGTGCCAGCAGCTGGAGACAGGGCGCGAGGACTGAAGCTTTCTTT. Its translation: CASSWRQGARTEAFF.